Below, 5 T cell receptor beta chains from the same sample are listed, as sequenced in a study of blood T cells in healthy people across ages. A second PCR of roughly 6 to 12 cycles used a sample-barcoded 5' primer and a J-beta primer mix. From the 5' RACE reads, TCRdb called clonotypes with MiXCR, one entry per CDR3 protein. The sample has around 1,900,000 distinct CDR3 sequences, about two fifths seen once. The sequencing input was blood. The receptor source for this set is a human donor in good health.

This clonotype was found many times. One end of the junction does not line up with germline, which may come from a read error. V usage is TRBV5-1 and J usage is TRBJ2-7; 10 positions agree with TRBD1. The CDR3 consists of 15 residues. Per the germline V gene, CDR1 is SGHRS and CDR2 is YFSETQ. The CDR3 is CASRLGTGDQDEQYF. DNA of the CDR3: TGCGCCAGCAGATTGGGGACAGGGGATCAGGACGAGCAGTACTTC.

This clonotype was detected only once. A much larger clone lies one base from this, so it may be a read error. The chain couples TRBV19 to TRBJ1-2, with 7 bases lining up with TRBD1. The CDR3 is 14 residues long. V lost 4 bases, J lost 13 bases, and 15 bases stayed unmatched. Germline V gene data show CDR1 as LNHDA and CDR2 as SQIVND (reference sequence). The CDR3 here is CASSRGGTGVSRTF. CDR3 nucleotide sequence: TGTGCCAGTAGTAGAGGGGGAACAGGGGTTAGTCGCACCTTC.

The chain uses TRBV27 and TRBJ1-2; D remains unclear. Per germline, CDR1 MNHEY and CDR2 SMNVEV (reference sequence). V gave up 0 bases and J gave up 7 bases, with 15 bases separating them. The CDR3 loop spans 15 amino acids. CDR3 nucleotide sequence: TGTGCCAGCAGTTTATCGATAGGCCAGGACCTTGGCTACACCTTC. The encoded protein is CASSLSIGQDLGYTF.

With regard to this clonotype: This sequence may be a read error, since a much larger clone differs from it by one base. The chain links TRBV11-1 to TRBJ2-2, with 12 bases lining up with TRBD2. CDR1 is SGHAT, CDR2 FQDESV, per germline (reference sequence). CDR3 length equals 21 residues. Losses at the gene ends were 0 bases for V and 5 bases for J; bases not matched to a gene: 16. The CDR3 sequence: CASSLAFPGLAGRARTGELFF. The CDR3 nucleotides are TGTGCCAGCAGCTTAGCGTTCCCAGGACTAGCGGGGAGAGCGAGGACCGGGGAGCTGTTTTTT.

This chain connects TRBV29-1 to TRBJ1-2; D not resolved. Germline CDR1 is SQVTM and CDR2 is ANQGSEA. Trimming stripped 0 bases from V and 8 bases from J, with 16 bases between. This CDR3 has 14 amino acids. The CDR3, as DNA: TGCAGCGTTGAAGATCTTAGGAGACCCCGGGGCTACACCTTC. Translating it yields CSVEDLRRPRGYTF.